Below are 6 T cell receptor beta chains sequenced from a single sample in a study of post-analysis software for immune sequencing data. Whole-study results and caveats: Patients showed TRBV5-6, TRBV5-1 and TRBV20-1 among five TRBV segments more frequent than in controls.

The antigens these receptors bind are not known. Incorporated into the TCR beta cDNA libraries were unique molecular identifiers, which served to reduce PCR and sequencing biases. TCRdb independently ran MiXCR on the PCR reads; one entry per CDR3 protein. The sample consists of about 200,000 distinct CDR3 sequences, about 30% of them appearing once. Sequenced sample: blood. All receptors derive from a girl aged 2-17 years with multiple sclerosis.

This clonotype appeared a single time. The chain employs TRBV20-1 and TRBJ2-1; the D gene is possibly TRBD1 (7 bases). This CDR3 is 16 amino acids long. V lost 1 base and J 10 bases, leaving 23 bases between the germline ends. The V gene's germline CDR1 is DFQATT and CDR2 SNEGSKA (reference sequence). The CDR3 reads CSARAVWQGGSSEQFF. CDR3 coding DNA: TGCAGTGCTAGAGCTGTTTGGCAGGGGGGTTCTTCAGAGCAGTTCTTC.

V and J are TRBV6-2 or TRBV6-3 and TRBJ2-7; 7 positions agree with TRBD1. Per germline, CDR1 MNHEY and CDR2 SVGEGT. V trimming: 8 bases; J trimming: 1 base; junction bases outside the gene matches: 2. The CDR3 is made up of 12 amino acids. The CDR3 sequence: CASEDRSYEQYF. The CDR3 nucleotides read TGTGCCAGCGAGGACAGGTCCTACGAGCAGTACTTC.

As to this clonotype: A much bigger clone sits one base away, suggesting this may be a read error. The CDR3 protein is CASSSTGLAGAYNEQYF. CDR3 bases: TGTGCCAGCAGCTCGACGGGTCTAGCGGGCGCCTACAATGAGCAGTACTTC. The chain has TRBV5-5 and TRBJ2-1, with TRBD2 identical over 8 bases. Near its end, the DNA agrees better with TRBJ2-7, so the J call may be wrong. The CDR3 is made up of 17 amino acids. Looked up from germline, CDR1 is SGHKS and CDR2 is YYEKEE (reference sequence).

The gene calls are TRBV19 and TRBJ1-1; TRBD1 matches 7 bases. V was pared by 5 bases and J by 6 bases, with 6 bases of the junction left unmatched. This CDR3 spans 13 amino acids. Germline V lookup: CDR1 LNHDA, CDR2 SQIVND (reference sequence). The DNA of the CDR3 is TGTGCCAGTAGTCGGGAAGGGGGCTCTGAAGCTTTCTTT. It translates to CASSREGGSEAFF.

This clonotype was seen only a few times. CDR3: CASSPRAGQGAASSYGYTF. The CDR3 bases are TGTGCCAGCAGTCCCCGGGCTGGACAGGGGGCCGCTAGCTCCTATGGCTACACCTTC. The rearrangement links TRBV27 to TRBJ1-2; TRBD1 matches at 11 bases. Trimming cost V 5 bases and J 4 bases; bases outside gene matches: 18. Germline lookup yields CDR1 MNHEY and CDR2 SMNVEV (reference sequence). The CDR3 is 19 amino acids.

This clonotype was found once. The chain links TRBV4-3 to TRBJ2-3; D remains unclear. Germline CDR1 LGHNA, CDR2 YSLEER. There are 14 residues in the CDR3. Trimming took off 0 bases at V and 3 bases at J, with 7 bases between the two ends. The CDR3 spells CASSQDKFTDTQYF. The CDR3 DNA sequence: TGCGCCAGCAGCCAAGATAAGTTTACAGATACGCAGTATTTT.